One and the same sample provided the 13 T cell receptor beta chains below, sequenced in a study of cytomegalovirus exposure and HLA in healthy donors. The study ran its PCR with 60 Vbeta and 13 Jbeta primers. Assay used: immunoSEQ multiplex PCR; TCRdb lists only in-frame clones, some missing. The sample includes fewer than 150,000 clones, about 80% of them seen just once. Input material: PBMCs. The source is a young man in good health.

This clone appeared a single time. V is TRBV11-3 and J is TRBJ2-7; TRBD2 might be the D (6 bases). Germline V CDR1 and CDR2: SGHNT, YENEEA. The CDR3 covers 17 residues. Trimming pared 5 bases from V and 4 bases from J, leaving 24 bases between. DNA of the CDR3: TGTGCCAGCAGCCGCCCCCCCTCTATGGGGGGTCAATACGAGCAGTACTTC. Encoded protein: CASSRPPSMGGQYEQYF.

The chain joins TRBV30 to TRBJ1-4; 8 nucleotides agree with TRBD1. V lost 6 bases to trimming and J lost 7 bases; unmatched junction nucleotides: 10. This CDR3 region has 14 residues. Germline V gene data show CDR1 as GTSNPN and CDR2 as SVGIG (reference sequence). The CDR3 nucleotides read TGTGCCTGTCCAGACAGGGGCTCGGGTGAAAAACTGTTTTTT. Its translation: CACPDRGSGEKLFF.

CDR3 bases: TGTGCTAGTGGTTTGTCCGCCTCTCCCAAGGGGCTCGAGCAGTACTTC. It is translated as CASGLSASPKGLEQYF. The gene calls are TRBV12-5 and TRBJ2-7, with D possibly being TRBD1 (5 bases). V shed 2 bases and J shed 6 bases, with 20 bases lying between them. The CDR3 loop spans 16 amino acids. The germline V gene encodes CDR1 LGHNT and CDR2 FRNRAP.

V usage is TRBV29-1 and J usage is TRBJ1-1, with 8 bases aligning to TRBD1. V shed 7 bases, J shed 4 bases, and the junction held 8 bases outside the gene matches. This CDR3 is built from 13 residues. Germline loops: CDR1 SQVTM, CDR2 ANQGSEA. CDR3 loop: CSAQGAEGTEAFF. CDR3 DNA sequence: TGCAGCGCGCAGGGGGCTGAGGGCACTGAAGCTTTCTTT.

The chain uses TRBV6-5 and TRBJ2-1; TRBD1 agrees at 7 bases. The CDR3 is made up of 13 amino acids. CDR1 is MNHEY and CDR2 is SVGAGI in the germline V gene. V shed 6 bases and J 5 bases; nucleotides not matched to a gene: 4. The CDR3 nucleotides are TGTGCCAGCAGCGGGACAGCCAACAATGAGCAGTTCTTC. Its protein is CASSGTANNEQFF.

The rearrangement uses TRBV9 and TRBJ1-1; no definite D call. Per the germline V gene, CDR1 is SGDLS and CDR2 is YYNGEE. CDR3 size: 15 residues. Trimming removed 7 bases from V and 0 bases from J, with 16 bases in between. CDR3 DNA: TGTGCCAGCGGCATCGGGAGCGGCATGAACACTGAAGCTTTCTTT. Translated, it gives CASGIGSGMNTEAFF.

The chain is built from TRBV7-2 and TRBJ1-4; no clear D. Germline assignment: CDR1 SGHTA and CDR2 FQGNSA. V was trimmed by 6 bases and J by 4 bases, leaving 15 bases between them. This CDR3 region has 15 residues. In nucleotides, the CDR3 is TGTGCCAGCAGGAAGGAGATTCGGGGTAATGAAAAACTGTTTTTT. The encoded protein is CASRKEIRGNEKLFF.

The chain carries TRBV28 and TRBJ1-2; D perhaps matches TRBD1 (6 bases). V was shortened by 8 bases and J by 3 bases, with 13 bases between the two germline ends. The CDR3 extends over 13 amino acids. Germline V gene data show CDR1 as MDHEN and CDR2 as SYDVKM. CDR3 residues: CASVKGGDYGYTF. In nucleotides, the CDR3 is TGTGCCAGCGTCAAAGGGGGGGACTATGGCTACACCTTC.

The chain carries TRBV27 and TRBJ2-2; D may be TRBD2 (6 bases). Germline V gives CDR1 MNHEY, CDR2 SMNVEV (reference sequence). This CDR3 region has 16 residues. Between the trimmed V and J ends, which lost 2 bases and 7 bases, there was a span of 17 bases. This CDR3 is CASSLRFGSPVGELFF. CDR3 coding DNA: TGTGCCAGCAGTTTAAGGTTCGGGAGTCCGGTCGGGGAGCTGTTTTTT.

This chain joins TRBV12-5 and TRBJ2-1, with D possibly being TRBD1 (5 bases). Germline V lookup: CDR1 LGHNT, CDR2 FRNRAP. V lost 1 base to trimming and J lost 10 bases, with 11 bases between them. The CDR3 sequence is 13 residues long. CDR3 protein: CASGLGSTGEQFF. The CDR3 bases are TGTGCTAGTGGTTTGGGCTCCACAGGCGAGCAGTTCTTC.

Only a few counts were recorded for this clone. The chain couples TRBV5-1 to TRBJ1-3; 7 bases agree with TRBD1. The CDR3 has 16 amino acids. The J segment lost 0 bases and the V segment lost 0 bases, leaving 3 bases of the junction unmatched. Germline V CDR1 and CDR2: SGHRS, YFSETQ. CDR3 protein: CASSLGDSYSGNTIYF. CDR3 DNA sequence: TGCGCCAGCAGCTTGGGGGACAGTTACTCTGGAAACACCATATATTTT.

The chain joins TRBV9 to TRBJ2-1, with 7 positions matching TRBD1. Looked up from germline, CDR1 is SGDLS and CDR2 is YYNGEE. With 4 bases clipped from V and 5 bases from J, the junction kept 6 bases outside the gene matches. The length of the CDR3 is 14 residues. The DNA of the CDR3 is TGTGCCAGCAGCCCGAAGGGACAGAACAATGAGCAGTTCTTC. Translating it yields CASSPKGQNNEQFF. Using reference TRBV9 and TRBJ2-1 for the parts outside the CDR3, the full variable domain is DSGVTQTPKHLITATGQRVTLRCSPRSGDLSVYWYQQSLDQGLQFLIQYYNGEERAKGNILERFSAQQFPDLHSELNLSSLELGDSALYFCASSPKGQNNEQFFGPGTRLTVL.

This chain connects TRBV5-5 to TRBJ1-1; no definite D call. Per germline, CDR1 SGHKS and CDR2 YYEKEE (reference sequence). This CDR3 spans 14 amino acids. Trimming shortened V by 1 base and J by 4 bases, and 11 bases separated the two germline ends. The CDR3 sequence is CASSLSGIFTEAFF. The CDR3 DNA is TGTGCCAGCAGCTTGTCGGGTATTTTCACTGAAGCTTTCTTT. Using reference TRBV5-5 and TRBJ1-1 for the parts outside the CDR3, the full variable domain is DAGVTQSPTHLIKTRGQQVTLRCSPISGHKSVSWYQQVLGQGPQFIFQYYEKEERGRGNFPDRFSARQFPNYSSELNVNALLLGDSALYLCASSLSGIFTEAFFGQGTRLTVV.